Below are 24 T cell receptor beta chains sequenced from a single sample in a study of CD8+CD57+ T cells in acquired aplastic anemia. The patients chosen for sequencing had shown expansion of CD8+CD57+ cells (detected by flow cytometry). CDR3 and TCR beta VDJ profiling relied on a genomic DNA template. MiXCR, run by TCRdb on the reads, gives a single entry per CDR3 protein. This sample has about 98,000 distinct CDR3 sequences; 55% to 70% occur once, and the top ten carry about 60%. The sequenced sample consisted of sorted CD4+, CD8+, or CD8+CD57+ T cells (not recorded which) from PBMCs. The receptors stem from a human donor with aplastic anemia.

In DNA, the CDR3 is TGTGCCAGCTGGGCCAACACTGAAGCTTTCTTT. This gives the protein CASWANTEAFF. The chain combines TRBV2 with TRBJ1-1, with D unresolved. Germline CDR1 is SNHLY and CDR2 is FYNNEI. The CDR3 sequence is 11 residues long. V lost 8 bases and J lost 2, with 6 bases in between. Full variable domain (missing parts from reference TRBV2 and TRBJ1-1): EPEVTQTPSHQVTQMGQEVILRCVPISNHLYFYWYRQILGQKVEFLVSFYNNEISEKSEIFDDQFSVERPDGSNFTLKIRSTKLEDSAMYFCASWANTEAFFGQGTRLTVV.

The chain combines TRBV20-1 with TRBJ2-3; 9 nucleotides align to TRBD2. CDR3 size: 14 residues. From germline, CDR1 is DFQATT and CDR2 SNEGSKA (reference sequence). With 4 bases clipped from V and 0 bases from J, the junction kept 2 bases outside the gene matches. The CDR3 region has the DNA TGCAGTGCTAATCTAGCGGGGAGCACAGATACGCAGTATTTT. Protein product: CSANLAGSTDTQYF.

This chain uses TRBV20-1 with TRBJ2-1; tentative D call: TRBD2 (5 bases). The CDR3 consists of 12 residues. Germline V gene data show CDR1 as DFQATT and CDR2 as SNEGSKA (reference sequence). Between the trimmed V and J ends, which lost 7 bases and 4 bases, there was a span of 11 bases. The CDR3 loop is CSGRQTYNEQFF. In DNA, the CDR3 is TGCAGTGGGAGGCAGACATACAATGAGCAGTTCTTC.

J is TRBJ1-6 and V is TRBV6-1; D gene ambiguous. Per the germline V gene, CDR1 is MNHNS and CDR2 is SASEGT. V lost 11 bases to trimming and J lost 7 bases, with 18 bases between them. The CDR3 length is 14 residues. CDR3 residues: CASHAKLQNSPLHF. The CDR3 DNA reads as TGTGCCTCCCACGCAAAACTCCAAAATTCACCCCTCCACTTT.

The J gene is TRBJ1-6, the V gene TRBV20-1; D perhaps matches TRBD1 (5 bases). Trimming took off 0 bases at V and 5 bases at J, with 8 bases between the two ends. This CDR3 has 14 amino acids. The V gene's germline CDR1 is DFQATT and CDR2 SNEGSKA (reference sequence). CDR3 region: CSAREGRNNSPLHF. The CDR3 DNA reads as TGCAGTGCTAGAGAGGGGCGGAATAATTCACCCCTCCACTTT.

The chain joins TRBV5-1 to TRBJ2-1; D call uncertain. The V and J ends lost 7 bases and 6 bases respectively, with 8 bases between them. CDR3 length equals 11 residues. Germline lookup yields CDR1 SGHRS and CDR2 YFSETQ. CDR3 region: CASEWGNEQFF. The CDR3 DNA reads TGCGCCAGCGAGTGGGGCAATGAGCAGTTCTTC.

The chain combines TRBV10-3 with TRBJ1-1, with D possibly being TRBD1 (5 bases). The germline CDR1 and CDR2 sequences are ENHRY and SYGVKD. CDR3 length equals 13 residues. V gave up 6 bases and J gave up 1 base, with 9 bases separating them. The CDR3 DNA follows: TGTGCCATCAGCGGGACGGAGAACACTGAAGCTTTCTTT. It yields the protein CAISGTENTEAFF.

The V gene is TRBV2, the J gene TRBJ2-3, with D possibly TRBD1 on 5 matching bases. Germline CDR1 is SNHLY and CDR2 is FYNNEI. V gave up 6 bases and J gave up 2 bases, with 12 bases separating them. This CDR3 comprises 14 residues. The CDR3 DNA reads TGTGCCAGCAGGCCAGGGCAATTCACAGATACGCAGTATTTT. The encoded protein is CASRPGQFTDTQYF. Full variable domain (missing parts from reference TRBV2 and TRBJ2-3): EPEVTQTPSHQVTQMGQEVILRCVPISNHLYFYWYRQILGQKVEFLVSFYNNEISEKSEIFDDQFSVERPDGSNFTLKIRSTKLEDSAMYFCASRPGQFTDTQYFGPGTRLTVL.

The V and J genes are TRBV9 and TRBJ2-7; D uncertain. The CDR3 is 11 amino acids. CDR1 SGDLS and CDR2 YYNGEE come from the germline V gene. V was shortened by 5 bases and J by 5 bases, with 8 bases between the two germline ends. CDR3 in DNA: TGTGCCAGCAGTTTACGGGACGAGCAGTACTTC. Translated: CASSLRDEQYF.

This clonotype was seen repeatedly, ten times or more. V usage is TRBV7-3 and J usage is TRBJ1-6; D not resolved. Germline V gene sequence: CDR1 SGHTA, CDR2 FQGTGA. V lost 4 bases, J lost 10 bases, and 11 bases lay in between. The CDR3 runs to 13 residues. The CDR3 spells CASSSNSGSPLHF. The CDR3 DNA is TGTGCCAGCAGCTCTAACTCTGGATCACCCCTCCACTTT. The entire variable domain, with the rest obtained from reference TRBV7-3 and TRBJ1-6, is as follows: GAGVSQTPSNKVTEKGKYVELRCDPISGHTALYWYRQSLGQGPEFLIYFQGTGAADDSGLPNDRFFAVRPEGSVSTLKIQRTERGDSAVYLCASSSNSGSPLHFGNGTRLTVT.

The V gene is TRBV20-1, the J gene TRBJ1-1, with D unresolved. Germline assignment: CDR1 DFQATT and CDR2 SNEGSKA (reference sequence). This CDR3 has 13 residues. Trimming cost V 0 bases and J 4 bases, with 9 bases left between them. The CDR3 region is CSARDWGATEAFF. As DNA, the CDR3 is TGCAGTGCTAGAGATTGGGGAGCCACTGAAGCTTTCTTT.

This rearrangement joins TRBV2 to TRBJ1-1; no definite D call. Trimming took off 5 bases at V and 5 bases at J, with 9 bases between the two ends. Germline V gene data show CDR1 as SNHLY and CDR2 as FYNNEI. There are 12 residues in the CDR3. CDR3 residues: CASSPSRTEAFF. The CDR3 DNA reads TGTGCCAGCAGTCCGAGTCGGACTGAAGCTTTCTTT.

The rearrangement uses TRBV6-2 or TRBV6-3 and TRBJ1-1; tentatively, D is TRBD1 (5 bases). Between the trimmed V and J ends, which lost 6 bases and 10 bases, there was a span of 18 bases. Germline assignment: CDR1 MNHEY and CDR2 SVGEGT. The length of the CDR3 is 13 residues. CDR3 amino acids: CASSPTLGVRAFF. The CDR3 region has the DNA TGTGCCAGCAGCCCCACTCTGGGGGTGCGAGCTTTCTTT.

The chain has TRBV15 and TRBJ2-1; D call uncertain. Germline loops: CDR1 LNHNV, CDR2 YYDKDF (reference sequence). The CDR3 is made up of 13 amino acids. V was cut by 0 bases and J by 9 bases, with 9 bases left in between. CDR3 in amino acids: CATSREIIGEQFF. The DNA of the CDR3 is TGTGCCACCAGCAGAGAGATTATCGGTGAGCAGTTCTTC.

This chain links TRBV7-3 with TRBJ2-3; 8 bases match TRBD2. There are 12 residues in the CDR3. CDR1 SGHTA and CDR2 FQGTGA come from the germline V gene. Trimming cost V 2 bases and J 12 bases; bases outside gene matches: 4. CDR3 nucleotide sequence: TGTGCCAGCAGCTTAGGCAGCGGGAGTCAGTATTTT. Its protein product is CASSLGSGSQYF.

This clonotype came up many times. This chain uses TRBV6-4 with TRBJ2-1; the D is unclear. From germline, CDR1 is MRHNA and CDR2 SNTAGT. V was cut by 0 bases and J by 10 bases, with 13 bases left in between. This CDR3 region has 14 residues. CDR3 in DNA: TGTGCCAGCAGTGACTCGGGTGAATCGGGCGAGCAGTTCTTC. Its translation: CASSDSGESGEQFF.

The sample holds many counts of this clonotype. This sequence joins TRBV7-9 and TRBJ1-1; no clear D gene. Germline V gives CDR1 SEHNR, CDR2 FQNEAQ (reference sequence). This CDR3 comprises 16 residues. The V and J ends lost 4 bases and 7 bases respectively, with 22 bases between them. Here the CDR3 DNA reads TGTGCCAGCAGCTCTTTCGGAAAGTCTCCTAGCAGTGAAGCTTTCTTT. This encodes CASSSFGKSPSSEAFF.

The chain uses TRBV12-5 and TRBJ1-1; D unclear. V dropped 0 bases and J dropped 1 base, with 9 bases sitting between them. CDR3 size: 15 residues. Germline-derived CDR1 and CDR2 are LGHNT and FRNRAP. CDR3 region: CASGLVLGRNTEAFF. In nucleotides, the CDR3 is TGTGCTAGTGGTTTGGTACTGGGGAGGAACACTGAAGCTTTCTTT.

This clonotype was counted a single time. This chain joins TRBV14 and TRBJ2-1, with 16 nucleotides matching TRBD2. Germline trimming cut 2 bases from V and 11 bases from J; bases unmatched to any gene: 15. This CDR3 has 19 residues. From germline, CDR1 is SGHDN and CDR2 FVKESK. In DNA, the CDR3 is TGTGCCAGCAGCCAAATCGCCGGGACTAGCGGGAGGGGGCTACAACAGCAGTTCTTC. This gives the protein CASSQIAGTSGRGLQQQFF.

This chain joins TRBV20-1 and TRBJ1-2; possible D gene TRBD1, 6 bases. Germline V gene lookup returns CDR1 DFQATT and CDR2 SNEGSKA (reference sequence). The CDR3 has 11 amino acids. The germline V and J ends were trimmed by 6 bases and 6 bases, with 11 bases remaining between them. The CDR3 region has the DNA TGCAGTGCCTCGGGGGCCCATGGCTACACCTTC. It encodes CSASGAHGYTF.

The chain joins TRBV15 to TRBJ2-1; no clear D. Trimming removed 3 bases at V and 4 bases at J, with 13 bases between. Germline V gene sequence: CDR1 LNHNV, CDR2 YYDKDF (reference sequence). The CDR3 loop spans 15 amino acids. CDR3 nucleotide sequence: TGTGCCACCAGCAGTGGTGCGATGATATACAATGAGCAGTTCTTC. Its translation: CATSSGAMIYNEQFF.

The gene calls are TRBV20-1 and TRBJ2-5, with D perhaps TRBD1 (6 bases). The V end was cut by 5 bases, the J end by 2 bases, with 18 bases between. CDR1 is DFQATT, CDR2 SNEGSKA, per germline (reference sequence). The CDR3 extends over 15 amino acids. CDR3 bases: TGCAGTGCTGCTTTACCGACAGGCCTGCAAGAGACCCAGTACTTC. This translates into CSAALPTGLQETQYF.

The chain uses TRBV20-1 and TRBJ2-7; D possibly uses TRBD1 or TRBD2 (6 bases each). Trimming pared 5 bases from V and 2 bases from J, leaving 10 bases between. CDR1 is DFQATT, CDR2 SNEGSKA, per germline (reference sequence). The CDR3 length is 12 residues. The CDR3 region is CSAEGGTYEQYF. In nucleotides, the CDR3 is TGCAGTGCTGAGGGGGGTACCTACGAGCAGTACTTC.

This clonotype came up once. CDR3 coding DNA: TGTGCCAGCAGCTTAGCACTAGCCGGTTCTGAGCAGTTCTTC. Protein: CASSLALAGSEQFF. The chain carries TRBV11-1 and TRBJ2-1; possibly TRBD2 for D (6 bases). The V end was cut by 0 bases, the J end by 9 bases, with 12 bases between. The CDR3 is 14 residues long. Germline lookup yields CDR1 SGHAT and CDR2 FQDESV (reference sequence).